The 8 T cell receptor beta chains below come from one sample, sequenced in a study of blood T cell repertoires in COVID-19. Some clones are missing from TCRdb's copy, which holds only in-frame ones; the method was immunoSEQ multiplex PCR. The sample consists of around 250,000 clones, around 90% of them appearing once. The sample comprised PBMCs or T cells enriched from blood (not recorded which). The receptors were gathered from a woman aged 40 to 55 who had been exposed to COVID-19.

This clone was counted once. The J gene is TRBJ2-3, the V gene TRBV9; TRBD2 matches 12 bases. With V trimmed by 0 bases and J by 9 bases, 8 bases remained unmatched. Germline CDR1 and CDR2: SGDLS and YYNGEE. The CDR3 is 16 amino acids. The CDR3 DNA reads TGTGCCAGCAGCGTAGGACTAGCGGGGGCGATTGGGACGCAGTATTTT. This encodes CASSVGLAGAIGTQYF.

Here the CDR3 reads CASSPGTGDEGQPQHF. CDR3 nucleotides: TGTGCCAGCTCACCAGGGACAGGGGATGAGGGTCAGCCCCAGCATTTT. V and J are TRBV18 and TRBJ1-5; 10 bases are a match to TRBD1. V lost 2 bases, J lost 6 bases, and 7 bases stayed unmatched. The CDR3 loop spans 16 amino acids. Germline CDR1 is KGHSH and CDR2 is LQKENI.

V usage is TRBV5-1 and J usage is TRBJ2-2, with TRBD2 as a possible D gene (5 bases). V shed 0 bases and J shed 1 base, with 16 bases lying between them. Germline V lookup: CDR1 SGHRS, CDR2 YFSETQ. CDR3 size: 18 residues. DNA for the CDR3: TGCGCCAGCAGCTTGGCCCCTACCCGGAGGCAGAACACCGGGGAGCTGTTTTTT. Protein: CASSLAPTRRQNTGELFF.

This clone was counted a single time. Relative to the germline gene, one junction end is altered; a read error may explain this. The chain has TRBV5-1 and TRBJ2-5, with TRBD2 matching 7 bases. The CDR3 has 14 residues. From germline, CDR1 is SGHRS and CDR2 YFSETQ. CDR3 region: CASREGGPQETQYF. DNA for the CDR3: TGTGCCAGCAGGGAGGGAGGGCCCCAAGAGACCCAGTACTTC.

This chain connects TRBV15 to TRBJ2-6; a possible D gene is TRBD1 (5 bases). Trimming pared 4 bases from V and 0 bases from J, leaving 16 bases between. The CDR3 covers 18 residues. Germline CDR1 LNHNV, CDR2 YYDKDF (reference sequence). CDR3 loop: CATSNVDRDLSGANVLTF. The CDR3 bases are TGTGCCACCAGCAATGTCGACAGAGACCTCTCTGGGGCCAACGTCCTGACTTTC.

The table lists this clone with a few counts. V is TRBV9 and J is TRBJ2-7, with a weak D call TRBD1 (7 bases). The V and J ends lost 0 bases and 2 bases respectively, with 12 bases between them. The CDR3 loop spans 15 amino acids. Germline V gene lookup returns CDR1 SGDLS and CDR2 YYNGEE. The CDR3 nucleotides read TGTGCCAGCAGCGTAGCTACAGGGGAGGCCTACGAGCAGTACTTC. Protein sequence: CASSVATGEAYEQYF.

V gene TRBV5-1 combines with J gene TRBJ2-1; 8 nucleotides line up with TRBD1. CDR3 length: 15 amino acids. Trimming cost V 4 bases and J 2 bases; bases outside gene matches: 5. Germline assignment: CDR1 SGHRS and CDR2 YFSETQ. The CDR3 region has the DNA TGCGCCAGCAGCCCCCGGGACAGGACCTACAATGAGCAGTTCTTC. Translated: CASSPRDRTYNEQFF.

This clone was seen once. This chain connects TRBV6-5 to TRBJ2-5; D remains unclear. The length of the CDR3 is 14 residues. Germline loops: CDR1 MNHEY, CDR2 SVGAGI. V was trimmed by 0 bases and J by 0 bases, leaving 5 bases between them. The CDR3 spells CASSYSLNQETQYF. As DNA, the CDR3 is TGTGCCAGCAGTTACTCGCTAAACCAAGAGACCCAGTACTTC.